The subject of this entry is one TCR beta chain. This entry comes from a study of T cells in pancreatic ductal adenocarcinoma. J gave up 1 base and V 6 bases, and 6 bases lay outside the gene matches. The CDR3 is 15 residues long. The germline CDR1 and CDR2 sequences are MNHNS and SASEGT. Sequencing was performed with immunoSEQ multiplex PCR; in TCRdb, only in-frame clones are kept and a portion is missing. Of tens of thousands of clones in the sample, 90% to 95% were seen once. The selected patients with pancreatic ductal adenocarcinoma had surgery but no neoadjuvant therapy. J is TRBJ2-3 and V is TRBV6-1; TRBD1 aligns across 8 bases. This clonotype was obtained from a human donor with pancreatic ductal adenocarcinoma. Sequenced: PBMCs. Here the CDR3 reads CASRGDRGRTDTQYF. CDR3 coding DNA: TGTGCCAGCAGGGGAGACAGGGGTCGCACAGATACGCAGTATTTT.